A selection of T cell receptor beta chains follows, all from one sample in a study of blood T cell repertoires in COVID-19. The repertoire was sequenced with immunoSEQ multiplex PCR; TCRdb's copy has only in-frame clones and lacks some. The sample carries 90,000 to 150,000 clones, 85% recorded once. The sequenced material came from peripheral blood. The receptors were gathered from a man aged 80 or over with acute or convalescent COVID-19. Both conserved end residues are part of each CDR3. Each record gives: J gene, clone size, D gene, V gene, CDR3 protein, CDR3 DNA. A D gene is named only where the DNA matches it firmly. Expanded clones get a size class; other rows say once, few or many, or leave the size out.

TRBJ2-7 | NA | TRBD2 | TRBV27 | CASSVAAGNFNEQYF | TGTGCCAGCAGTGTCGCAGCGGGGAATTTCAACGAGCAGTACTTC
TRBJ2-3 | once | NA | TRBV7-3 | CASSLIGGTDTQYF | TGTGCCAGCAGCTTAATCGGTGGCACAGATACGCAGTATTTT
TRBJ1-1 | NA | NA | TRBV25-1 | CASIGGLGNTEAFF | TGTGCCAGCATCGGGGGACTGGGGAACACTGAAGCTTTCTTT
TRBJ1-5 | NA | NA | TRBV6-1 | CASSERQGPNQPQHF | TGTGCCAGCAGTGAAAGGCAGGGGCCCAATCAGCCCCAGCATTTT
TRBJ2-5 | NA | TRBD2 | TRBV19 | CASSPWTSHGSMETQYF | TGTGCCAGTAGTCCCTGGACTAGTCATGGATCAATGGAGACCCAGTACTTC
TRBJ1-6 | NA | NA | TRBV6-1 | CASSESDGSYNSPLHF | TGTGCCAGCAGTGAGAGCGATGGATCCTATAATTCACCCCTCCACTTT
TRBJ1-5 | NA | NA | TRBV7-9 | CASSREGADQPQHF | TGTGCCAGCAGCAGGGAGGGAGCGGATCAGCCCCAGCATTTT
TRBJ1-2 | NA | NA | TRBV5-1 | CASSLGSGLNYGYTF | TGCGCCAGCAGCTTGGGCTCGGGACTTAACTATGGCTACACCTTC
TRBJ1-5 | NA | TRBD1 | TRBV6-6 | CASTQQGGVGNQPQHF | TGTGCCAGCACCCAACAGGGGGGGGTGGGCAATCAGCCCCAGCATTTT
TRBJ2-6 | NA | NA | TRBV7-2 | CASSQSGANVLTF | TGTGCCAGCAGCCAGTCTGGGGCCAACGTCCTGACTTTC
TRBJ1-4 | NA | TRBD1 | TRBV12-3/TRBV12-4 | CASSGTGHEKLFF | TGTGCCAGCAGCGGGACAGGGCATGAAAAACTGTTTTTT
TRBJ2-2 | NA | TRBD1 | TRBV4-1 | CASSPRQGMNTGELFF | TGCGCCAGCAGCCCGAGACAGGGGATGAACACCGGGGAGCTGTTTTTT
TRBJ2-7 | NA | TRBD1 | TRBV7-8 | CASSSSLQGANEQYF | TGTGCCAGCAGCAGCTCCCTACAGGGGGCCAACGAGCAGTACTTC
TRBJ1-5 | NA | TRBD1 | TRBV28 | CASSAIGGADQPQHF | TGTGCCAGCAGTGCAATAGGGGGCGCGGATCAGCCCCAGCATTTT
TRBJ2-7 | NA | NA | TRBV13 | CASSLEASVSYEQYF | TGTGCCAGCAGCTTAGAGGCTAGCGTCTCCTACGAGCAGTACTTC
TRBJ2-5 | NA | TRBD2 | TRBV28 | CASSFPGLAGRETQYF | TGTGCCAGCAGTTTCCCCGGACTAGCGGGACGGGAGACCCAGTACTTC
TRBJ1-2 | NA | NA | TRBV6-5 | CASGRVETSGYGYTF | TGTGCCAGCGGGCGCGTTGAAACTAGTGGATATGGCTACACCTTC
TRBJ2-2 | once | NA | TRBV5-1 | CASSRSGGNTNTGELFF | TGCGCCAGCAGCAGATCAGGCGGGAATACGAACACCGGGGAGCTGTTTTTT
TRBJ1-2 | NA | NA | TRBV5-4 | CASSLGRDLRGYGYTF | TGTGCCAGCAGCTTGGGCCGGGATTTGCGGGGCTATGGCTACACCTTC
TRBJ1-3 | NA | TRBD1 | TRBV5-1 | CASSLEGAPGNTIYF | TGCGCCAGCAGCTTGGAGGGGGCACCTGGAAACACCATATATTTT
TRBJ2-3 | NA | TRBD2 | TRBV2 | CASRRTSGVLTDTQYF | TGTGCCAGCAGGAGGACTAGCGGGGTGTTGACAGATACGCAGTATTTT
TRBJ1-5 | NA | NA | TRBV28 | CASSLYSSNQPQHF | TGTGCCAGCAGTTTGTATTCGAGCAATCAGCCCCAGCATTTT
TRBJ2-7 | once | NA | TRBV6-1 | CASSERLTLPPYEQYF | TGTGCCAGCAGTGAACGTCTGACATTGCCCCCCTACGAGCAGTACTTC
TRBJ1-5 | NA | NA | TRBV6-1 | CASSESNVQGSQPQHF | TGTGCCAGCAGTGAATCGAACGTACAGGGCAGTCAGCCCCAGCATTTT
TRBJ1-1 | NA | NA | TRBV6-5 | CASSRWTEGKAFF | TGTGCCAGCAGTAGATGGACAGAAGGTAAAGCTTTCTTT
TRBJ1-6 | NA | NA | TRBV19 | CASSIDSRYNSPLHF | TGTGCCAGTAGTATTGACTCCCGCTATAATTCACCCCTCCACTTT
TRBJ1-1 | NA | NA | TRBV19 | CASSIDRDTEAFF | TGTGCCAGTAGTATAGACAGGGACACTGAAGCTTTCTTT
TRBJ1-1 | once | NA | TRBV21-1 | CASRAQRMGTEAFF | TGTGCCAGCAGGGCTCAGCGGATGGGTACTGAAGCTTTCTTT
TRBJ2-5 | NA | TRBD2 | TRBV19 | CASRREGGNQETQYF | TGTGCCAGTAGGCGGGAGGGGGGGAACCAAGAGACCCAGTACTTC
TRBJ1-6 | NA | NA | TRBV5-6 | CASSFLDAGSRLPLHF | TGTGCCAGCAGCTTTTTGGACGCAGGGTCTCGTCTACCCCTCCACTTT
TRBJ1-2 | NA | TRBD1 | TRBV27 | CASSFRDSSLYGYTF | TGTGCCAGCAGTTTCAGGGACAGCTCGCTCTATGGCTACACCTTC
TRBJ1-2 | NA | NA | TRBV29-1 | CSVEDNGGYTF | TGCAGCGTTGAAGACAACGGTGGCTACACCTTC
TRBJ2-3 | NA | NA | TRBV5-4 | CASSQGTSSTDTQYF | TGTGCCAGCAGCCAAGGGACTTCTAGCACAGATACGCAGTATTTT
TRBJ1-1 | NA | NA | TRBV5-6 | CASKRIQLNTEAFF | TGTGCCAGCAAAAGGATACAGCTGAACACTGAAGCTTTCTTT
TRBJ1-1 | NA | NA | TRBV9 | CASSPGGATNTEAFF | TGTGCCAGCAGCCCCGGGGGGGCCACGAACACTGAAGCTTTCTTT
TRBJ1-3 | NA | NA | TRBV5-1 | CASSRSGEEGNTIYF | TGCGCCAGCAGCCGTTCGGGGGAGGAGGGAAACACCATATATTTT